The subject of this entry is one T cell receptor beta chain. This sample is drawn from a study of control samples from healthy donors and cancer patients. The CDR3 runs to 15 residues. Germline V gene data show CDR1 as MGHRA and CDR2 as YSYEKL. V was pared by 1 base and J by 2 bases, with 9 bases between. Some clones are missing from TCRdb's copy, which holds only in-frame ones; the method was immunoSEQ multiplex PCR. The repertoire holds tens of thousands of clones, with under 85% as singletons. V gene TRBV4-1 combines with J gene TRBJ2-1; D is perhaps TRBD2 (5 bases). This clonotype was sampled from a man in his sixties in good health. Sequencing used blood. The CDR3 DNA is TGCGCCAGCAGCCAAGTTACGGGAACCTACAATGAGCAGTTCTTC. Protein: CASSQVTGTYNEQFF.